A selection of T cell receptor beta chains follows, all from one sample in a study of blood T cell repertoires in COVID-19. Sequencing was performed with immunoSEQ multiplex PCR; in TCRdb, only in-frame clones are kept and a portion is missing. This repertoire shows tens of thousands of clones, 85% to 90% found once; its top ten account for roughly 8.7%. Sequenced sample: peripheral blood. All receptors come from a woman aged 65 to 85 with acute or convalescent COVID-19. Both conserved end residues are part of each CDR3. Each record gives: clone size, J gene, D gene, V gene, CDR3 protein, CDR3 DNA. A D gene is named only where the DNA matches it firmly. Clone size appears in some rows only: once, few, many, or a class for an expanded clone.

abundance: NA; j_gene: TRBJ2-1; d_gene: TRBD1; v_gene: TRBV5-6; CDR3aa: CASSLATGQLYNEQFF; CDR3nt: TGTGCCAGCAGCTTGGCGACGGGACAGCTATACAATGAGCAGTTCTTC
abundance: NA; j_gene: TRBJ2-1; d_gene: NA; v_gene: TRBV3-1/TRBV3-2; CDR3aa: CASSSGQGNWAYNEQFF; CDR3nt: TGTGCCAGCAGTTCAGGTCAGGGAAATTGGGCCTACAATGAGCAGTTCTTC
abundance: NA; j_gene: TRBJ1-2; d_gene: TRBD1; v_gene: TRBV4-2; CDR3aa: CASSQETGATNYGYTF; CDR3nt: TGTGCCAGCAGCCAGGAAACAGGGGCCACAAACTATGGCTACACCTTC
abundance: NA; j_gene: TRBJ2-3; d_gene: NA; v_gene: TRBV5-4; CDR3aa: CASSSQGSTDTQYF; CDR3nt: TGTGCCAGCAGCTCCCAGGGGAGCACAGATACGCAGTATTTT
abundance: NA; j_gene: TRBJ1-5; d_gene: TRBD1; v_gene: TRBV2; CDR3aa: CASSGRTGVLYRNQPQHF; CDR3nt: TGTGCCAGCAGTGGTCGGACAGGGGTGTTATATCGTAATCAGCCCCAGCATTTT
abundance: NA; j_gene: TRBJ2-1; d_gene: TRBD1; v_gene: TRBV24-1; CDR3aa: CATSEKGQGFYNEQFF; CDR3nt: TGTGCCACCAGTGAAAAGGGACAGGGGTTCTACAATGAGCAGTTCTTC
abundance: NA; j_gene: TRBJ2-1; d_gene: TRBD2; v_gene: TRBV5-6; CDR3aa: CASSPAGTSAYNEQFF; CDR3nt: TGTGCCAGCAGCCCCGCCGGGACTAGCGCCTACAATGAGCAGTTCTTC
abundance: NA; j_gene: TRBJ2-2; d_gene: NA; v_gene: TRBV27; CDR3aa: CASRARGQANTGELFF; CDR3nt: TGTGCCAGCAGGGCCCGGGGACAAGCGAACACCGGGGAGCTGTTTTTT
abundance: once; j_gene: TRBJ1-2; d_gene: TRBD1; v_gene: TRBV2; CDR3aa: CASSEALMGESGTGGFGYTF; CDR3nt: TGTGCCAGCAGTGAAGCGCTTATGGGTGAATCCGGGACAGGGGGGTTTGGCTACACCTTC
abundance: NA; j_gene: TRBJ2-1; d_gene: TRBD2; v_gene: TRBV19; CDR3aa: CASSIGLAGGLSWFF; CDR3nt: TGTGCCAGTAGTATAGGACTAGCGGGGGGCCTGAGTTGGTTCTTC
abundance: NA; j_gene: TRBJ2-3; d_gene: NA; v_gene: TRBV5-1; CDR3aa: CASSLATGTDTQYF; CDR3nt: TGCGCCAGCAGCTTGGCAACAGGAACAGATACGCAGTATTTT
abundance: NA; j_gene: TRBJ1-2; d_gene: TRBD1; v_gene: TRBV29-1; CDR3aa: CSVTGQGNYGYTF; CDR3nt: TGCAGCGTAACTGGACAGGGAAACTATGGCTACACCTTC
abundance: NA; j_gene: TRBJ2-2; d_gene: TRBD2; v_gene: TRBV28; CDR3aa: CASSSEGGRFPRPTNTGELFF; CDR3nt: TGTGCCAGCAGTTCTGAGGGCGGGAGGTTTCCCCGCCCTACGAACACCGGGGAGCTGTTTTTT
abundance: NA; j_gene: TRBJ1-2; d_gene: NA; v_gene: TRBV10-2; CDR3aa: CASSIFAEGYTF; CDR3nt: TGCGCCAGCAGCATCTTCGCGGAGGGCTACACCTTC
abundance: NA; j_gene: TRBJ1-1; d_gene: NA; v_gene: TRBV5-4; CDR3aa: CASSLRGGATEAFF; CDR3nt: TGTGCCAGCAGCTTGAGGGGGGGGGCCACTGAAGCTTTCTTT
abundance: NA; j_gene: TRBJ1-5; d_gene: NA; v_gene: TRBV6-5; CDR3aa: CASQDRYSNQPQHF; CDR3nt: TGTGCCAGCCAAGACAGGTATAGCAATCAGCCCCAGCATTTT
abundance: NA; j_gene: TRBJ2-7; d_gene: TRBD2; v_gene: TRBV7-2; CDR3aa: CASSPETSGGYEQYF; CDR3nt: TGTGCCAGCAGCCCAGAGACTAGCGGGGGCTACGAGCAGTACTTC
abundance: NA; j_gene: TRBJ1-1; d_gene: NA; v_gene: TRBV19; CDR3aa: CASMSVSLNTEAFF; CDR3nt: TGTGCCAGTATGAGCGTCAGCCTAAACACTGAAGCTTTCTTT
abundance: NA; j_gene: TRBJ2-5; d_gene: NA; v_gene: TRBV7-9; CDR3aa: CASSLGSLSYQETQYF; CDR3nt: TGTGCCAGCAGCTTAGGGTCACTATCGTACCAAGAGACCCAGTACTTC
abundance: NA; j_gene: TRBJ2-2; d_gene: NA; v_gene: TRBV6-5; CDR3aa: CAVRGGGDTGELFF; CDR3nt: TGTGCCGTCCGGGGAGGGGGGGACACCGGGGAGCTGTTTTTT
abundance: NA; j_gene: TRBJ2-7; d_gene: TRBD2; v_gene: TRBV23-1; CDR3aa: CASSPWAAGAENGGYEQYF; CDR3nt: TGCGCCAGCAGTCCTTGGGCGGCGGGAGCTGAGAACGGGGGTTACGAGCAGTACTTC
abundance: NA; j_gene: TRBJ2-1; d_gene: TRBD1; v_gene: TRBV27; CDR3aa: CASASLPDRVGDEQFF; CDR3nt: TGTGCCAGCGCGAGTCTGCCGGACAGGGTGGGCGATGAGCAGTTCTTC
abundance: NA; j_gene: TRBJ2-1; d_gene: TRBD2; v_gene: TRBV7-9; CDR3aa: CASSSGVMINEQFF; CDR3nt: TGTGCCAGCTCTAGCGGGGTGATGATTAATGAGCAGTTCTTC
abundance: NA; j_gene: TRBJ1-1; d_gene: NA; v_gene: TRBV5-1; CDR3aa: CASSLAATVNTEAFF; CDR3nt: TGCGCCAGCAGCTTGGCAGCCACAGTGAACACTGAAGCTTTCTTT
abundance: NA; j_gene: TRBJ1-1; d_gene: TRBD1; v_gene: TRBV19; CDR3aa: CASSIDSGGSFTEAFF; CDR3nt: TGTGCCAGTAGTATAGATTCAGGGGGTAGTTTCACTGAAGCTTTCTTT
abundance: NA; j_gene: TRBJ1-6; d_gene: NA; v_gene: TRBV5-1; CDR3aa: CASSLERISPLHF; CDR3nt: TGCGCCAGCAGCTTGGAGAGAATTTCACCCCTCCACTTT
abundance: NA; j_gene: TRBJ1-1; d_gene: NA; v_gene: TRBV13; CDR3aa: CASSLDPGVNTEAFF; CDR3nt: TGTGCCAGCAGCTTAGACCCGGGGGTGAACACTGAAGCTTTCTTT
abundance: NA; j_gene: TRBJ1-3; d_gene: NA; v_gene: TRBV28; CDR3aa: CASSFPTGNTIYF; CDR3nt: TGTGCCAGCAGTTTCCCTACCGGAAACACCATATATTTT